This entry is about one T cell receptor (beta chain). The entry originates in a study of cytomegalovirus exposure and HLA in healthy donors. The V gene's germline CDR1 is SEHNR and CDR2 FQNEAQ (reference sequence). CDR3 length: 15 residues. Trimming shortened V by 5 bases and J by 0 bases, and 12 bases separated the two germline ends. Method: immunoSEQ multiplex PCR; TCRdb's copy keeps in-frame clones and lacks some. Among about 130,000 clones listed, roughly 87% were seen once. This chain connects TRBV7-9 to TRBJ2-3, with D perhaps matching TRBD2 (6 bases). Sequenced input: PBMCs. The clonotype originates from a woman between 18 and 30 years old in good health and CMV-seropositive. DNA of the CDR3: TGTGCCAGCAGCCAAGGGAGGCCCAGCACAGATACGCAGTATTTT. As protein: CASSQGRPSTDTQYF.